These 31 T cell receptor beta chains originate from one sample sequenced in a study of spatial heterogeneity in lung cancer. Study-level findings and limits: Intratumoral expanded alpha and beta TCR counts were found to track tumor mutation counts.

These receptors have no known antigen. Time point here: sample taken at primary tumor resection. TCRdb redid the calling of the 5' RACE reads with MiXCR, one entry per CDR3 protein. The sample holds around 4,000 distinct CDR3 sequences; over 25% are singletons and the top ten take approximately 15%. The source material was lung tumor tissue, sampled at surgery. All receptors derive from a male donor with early-stage non-small cell lung cancer.

Concerning this clonotype itself: This beta chain is an unintended read in a library built for alpha chains; its size means little. The chain recombines TRBV6-2 or TRBV6-3 with TRBJ2-7, with D perhaps given as TRBD1 or TRBD2 (5 bases each). Germline CDR1 is MNHEY and CDR2 is SVGEGT. The CDR3 contains 14 residues. V lost 2 bases and J lost 0, with 8 bases in between. CDR3 protein: CASSYRDGSYEQYF. The CDR3 DNA reads as TGTGCCAGCAGTTACCGGGACGGCTCCTACGAGCAGTACTTC.

This clonotype counts as medium-sized. Because the library targeted alpha chains, this beta chain is an off-target read whose size means little. The chain has TRBV27 and TRBJ1-6; D gene unclear. Trimming removed 2 bases at V and 8 bases at J, with 4 bases between. Germline values: CDR1 MNHEY, CDR2 SMNVEV (reference sequence). This CDR3 spans 12 amino acids. The CDR3 spells CASSLGYSPLHF. CDR3 DNA: TGTGCCAGCAGTTTAGGGTATTCACCCCTCCACTTT.

The table lists this clonotype with a count of one. This beta chain is a stray sequence in a library constructed for alpha chains; its clone size is not meaningful. The gene calls are TRBV2 and TRBJ2-1, with TRBD2 matching 7 bases. Germline V gene lookup returns CDR1 SNHLY and CDR2 FYNNEI. V trimming: 11 bases; J trimming: 3 bases; junction bases outside the gene matches: 1. The CDR3 loop spans 11 amino acids. CDR3 sequence reads: CAGDYYNEQFF. The CDR3 nucleotides are TGTGCCGGGGACTACTACAATGAGCAGTTCTTC. The full variable domain, rest sourced from reference TRBV2 and TRBJ2-1, is EPEVTQTPSHQVTQMGQEVILRCVPISNHLYFYWYRQILGQKVEFLVSFYNNEISEKSEIFDDQFSVERPDGSNFTLKIRSTKLEDSAMYFCAGDYYNEQFFGPGTRLTVL.

By proportion, this clonotype is medium-sized. Found in a library prepared for alpha chains, this beta chain is an off-target read, and its abundance has little meaning. V usage is TRBV5-1 and J usage is TRBJ1-5, with D hard to call. Germline V gives CDR1 SGHRS, CDR2 YFSETQ. The CDR3 covers 15 residues. V lost 8 bases and J lost 7, with 22 bases in between. CDR3 bases: TGCGCCAGTAAGCTTGGGGAAGGCGCAGGACAGCCCCAGCATTTT. This translates into CASKLGEGAGQPQHF.

Worth noting for this clonotype: This beta chain lies outside the target of a library built for alpha chains; its clone size means little. The V call is TRBV30, the J call TRBJ1-1, with 9 bases fitting TRBD1. The ends lost 3 bases at V and 7 bases at J; junction bases unmatched: 15. The V gene's germline CDR1 is GTSNPN and CDR2 SVGIG (reference sequence). The CDR3 spans 16 residues. The CDR3 DNA reads TGTGCCTGGAGACAGGGGGCGGGTTGGGTTCGAAGTGAAGCTTTCTTT. Encoded protein: CAWRQGAGWVRSEAFF.

By sample share, this clonotype is large. This beta chain is a stray sequence in a library constructed for alpha chains; its clone size is not meaningful. The chain employs TRBV10-3 and TRBJ1-1, with 8 bases identical to TRBD1. The V gene end was trimmed by 7 bases and the J gene end by 8 bases; junction bases not matched to a gene: 9. The CDR3 covers 13 residues. The V gene's germline CDR1 is ENHRY and CDR2 SYGVKD. As DNA, the CDR3 is TGTGCCATCACCCACACGACAGGGGAGGAAGCTTTCTTT. It encodes CAITHTTGEEAFF.

By its share, this clonotype is medium-sized. This beta chain represents an off-target read in a library built for alpha chains; its size is of limited meaning. The chain carries TRBV7-2 and TRBJ1-2; 11 bases line up with TRBD1. The CDR3 spans 15 residues. With 3 bases clipped from V and 8 bases from J, the junction kept 8 bases outside the gene matches. In germline, CDR1 is SGHTA, CDR2 FQGNSA. CDR3 protein: CASSLRTGGERGYTF. CDR3 coding DNA: TGTGCCAGCAGCTTGAGGACAGGGGGCGAGAGGGGCTACACCTTC.

Notes on this clonotype: This beta chain turned up in a library designed for alpha chains; as an off-target read, its abundance says little. The CDR3 DNA reads as TGTGCCAGCAACACGCGGGTCACAAATGAGCAGTTCTTC. Protein product: CASNTRVTNEQFF. The V call is TRBV6-5, the J call TRBJ2-1, with D perhaps TRBD2 (5 bases). Germline CDR1 and CDR2: MNHEY and SVGAGI. The length of the CDR3 is 13 residues. V shed 7 bases and J shed 7 bases, with 14 bases lying between them.

This clonotype is termed medium-sized. Because the library targeted alpha chains, this beta chain is an off-target read whose size means little. The gene calls are TRBV12-3 or TRBV12-4 and TRBJ2-5, with D tentatively TRBD2 (5 bases). V dropped 5 bases and J dropped 5 bases, with 6 bases sitting between them. The CDR3 contains 11 residues. The CDR3 sequence is CASSRGETQYF. The CDR3 nucleotides read TGTGCCAGCAGTCGCGGGGAGACCCAGTACTTC.

Details on this clonotype: This beta chain is off target for a library built for alpha chains, so its abundance means little. This sequence joins TRBV11-2 and TRBJ2-5; D is unresolved. Trimming removed 1 base from V and 3 bases from J, with 6 bases in between. The length of the CDR3 is 13 residues. Germline values: CDR1 SGHAT, CDR2 FQNNGV. The CDR3 is CASSLVRKETQYF. DNA of the CDR3: TGTGCCAGCAGCTTAGTCCGAAAAGAGACCCAGTACTTC.

By share, this clonotype counts as medium-sized (0.01 to 0.1%). This beta chain is off target for a library built for alpha chains, so its abundance means little. The V call is TRBV20-1, the J call TRBJ2-3, with 8 bases fitting TRBD2. This CDR3 is 14 amino acids long. Trimming at V came to 3 bases and at J to 6 bases, leaving 8 bases not matched to a gene. The germline V gene has CDR1 DFQATT and CDR2 SNEGSKA (reference sequence). In nucleotides, the CDR3 is TGCAGTGCTAGCTCGGGACTAGTTGGGGATACGCAGTATTTT. It specifies CSASSGLVGDTQYF.

Details on this clonotype: This beta chain appears as a stray read in a library generated for alpha chains; its size is not informative. The chain combines TRBV19 with TRBJ2-2; perhaps TRBD2 as D (7 bases). CDR3 length: 16 amino acids. The V gene's germline CDR1 is LNHDA and CDR2 SQIVND (reference sequence). Trimming stripped 5 bases from V and 0 bases from J, with 13 bases between. The CDR3 spells CASSGGAATNTGELFF. CDR3 DNA: TGTGCCAGTAGTGGGGGGGCAGCCACGAACACCGGGGAGCTGTTTTTT. Drawing the rest from reference TRBV19 and TRBJ2-2, the complete variable domain is DGGITQSPKYLFRKEGQNVTLSCEQNLNHDAMYWYRQDPGQGLRLIYYSQIVNDFQKGDIAEGYSVSREKKESFPLTVTSAQKNPTAFYLCASSGGAATNTGELFFGEGSRLTVL.

By its share, this clonotype is medium-sized (0.01 to 0.1%). The library was built for alpha chains, so this beta chain is an off-target read and its size means little. This chain joins TRBV4-1 and TRBJ2-7, with D possibly being TRBD2 (5 bases). V shed 6 bases and J shed 2 bases, with 23 bases lying between them. The CDR3 has 17 amino acids. Germline V gene sequence: CDR1 MGHRA, CDR2 YSYEKL. The CDR3: CASSLAAGAGVPYEQYF. CDR3 sequence (DNA): TGCGCCAGCAGTCTGGCCGCCGGTGCGGGCGTCCCCTACGAGCAGTACTTC.

Details on this clonotype: The library was built for alpha chains, so this beta chain is an off-target read and its size means little. This sequence joins TRBV28 and TRBJ1-3, with TRBD1 matching over 7 bases. Germline V gene sequence: CDR1 MDHEN, CDR2 SYDVKM. V gave up 5 bases and J gave up 0 bases; unmatched junction bases: 13. There are 18 residues in the CDR3. CDR3 sequence (DNA): TGTGCCAGCAGTACTCGGACAGGTGGGGATTTCTCTGGAAACACCATATATTTT. It specifies CASSTRTGGDFSGNTIYF.

In its sample, this clonotype is medium-sized. This beta chain represents an off-target read in a library built for alpha chains; its size is of limited meaning. The chain carries TRBV2 and TRBJ2-1, with no clear D. V gave up 7 bases and J gave up 5 bases, with 12 bases separating them. Germline V CDR1 and CDR2: SNHLY, FYNNEI. The CDR3 contains 13 residues. The CDR3 DNA sequence: TGTGCCAGCAATCGGGCAGCCAACAATGAGCAGTTCTTC. Residues: CASNRAANNEQFF.

This clonotype qualifies as medium-sized. This beta chain lies outside the target of a library built for alpha chains; its clone size means little. V and J are TRBV7-3 and TRBJ2-2; TRBD2 might be the D (5 bases). The CDR3 length is 15 residues. With 5 bases removed from V and 8 bases from J, the gap between germline ends came to 18 bases. Germline V gives CDR1 SGHTA, CDR2 FQGTGA. CDR3 sequence: CASSPTRVELGELFF. CDR3 nucleotide sequence: TGTGCCAGCAGCCCAACGAGGGTGGAGTTAGGGGAGCTGTTTTTT.

This clonotype is categorized as medium-sized. This beta chain appears as a stray read in a library generated for alpha chains; its size is not informative. This chain links TRBV6-6 with TRBJ2-2, with D uncertain. Germline V CDR1 and CDR2: MNHNY, SVGAGI (reference sequence). The CDR3 has 16 amino acids. Trimming stripped 5 bases from V and 4 bases from J, with 17 bases between. The CDR3 sequence is CASSHRPGSFTGELFF. DNA of the CDR3: TGTGCCAGCAGTCACCGACCCGGGTCCTTCACCGGGGAGCTGTTTTTT.

This clonotype was recorded at least ten times. This beta chain is a stray sequence in a library constructed for alpha chains; its clone size is not meaningful. This rearrangement joins TRBV11-2 to TRBJ2-7; 7 bases are a match to TRBD2. The V and J ends lost 5 bases and 2 bases, in that order; junction bases with no gene match: 9. Germline CDR1 and CDR2: SGHAT and FQNNGV. The CDR3 is 15 residues long. CDR3 in amino acids: CASSRSTSETYEQYF. CDR3 DNA sequence: TGTGCCAGCAGCCGATCTACTAGCGAAACCTACGAGCAGTACTTC.

At least ten counts were recorded for this clonotype. For a library built for alpha chains, this beta chain is a stray read; little rests on its size. The chain couples TRBV15 to TRBJ1-2, with D perhaps TRBD1 (6 bases). The V end lost 1 base, the J end lost 8 bases, and 20 bases lay between the germline ends. CDR1 and CDR2 (germline): LNHNV, YYDKDF (reference sequence). CDR3 length: 16 residues. CDR3 in DNA: TGTGCCACCAGCAGAGCCGGCCGGGACACCGCCCAAGGCTACACCTTC. This gives the protein CATSRAGRDTAQGYTF.

This clonotype ranks as medium-sized. Since it is a stray read in a library aimed at alpha chains, this beta chain has a size that is not meaningful. The chain joins TRBV5-4 to TRBJ2-7, with unresolved D. CDR3 size: 13 residues. CDR1 is SGHNT and CDR2 is YYREEE in the germline V gene (reference sequence). V lost 0 bases and J 3 bases, leaving 7 bases between the germline ends. The CDR3 DNA reads TGTGCCAGCAGCTTGGACAGTTACTACGAGCAGTACGTC. Encoded protein: CASSLDSYYEQYV.

In its sample, this clonotype was seen once. Because this beta chain is a stray read in a library intended to capture alpha chains, its abundance should not be given much weight. This sequence joins TRBV29-1 and TRBJ2-5; 11 bases are a match to TRBD2. The CDR3 covers 15 residues. J gave up 4 bases and V 7 bases, and 11 bases lay outside the gene matches. In germline, CDR1 is SQVTM, CDR2 ANQGSEA. DNA for the CDR3: TGCAGCGCTACGATGGGGACTAGCGGCACAGAGACCCAGTACTTC. Translation: CSATMGTSGTETQYF. Full variable domain (rest looked up from reference TRBV29-1 and TRBJ2-5): SAVISQKPSRDICQRGTSLTIQCQVDSQVTMMFWYRQQPGQSLTLIATANQGSEATYESGFVIDKFPISRPNLTFSTLTVSNMSPEDSSIYLCSATMGTSGTETQYFGPGTRLLVL.

By its share, this clonotype is medium-sized. This beta chain slipped into a library made for alpha chains as a stray read, so its size is not meaningful. This chain connects TRBV9 to TRBJ1-1, with D hard to call. Germline assignment: CDR1 SGDLS and CDR2 YYNGEE. This CDR3 comprises 14 residues. Trimming shortened V by 1 base and J by 3 bases, and 10 bases separated the two germline ends. In DNA form, the CDR3 reads TGTGCCAGCAGCGTACAACCGGCGGACACTGAAGCTTTCTTT. This gives the protein CASSVQPADTEAFF.

In its sample, this clonotype was seen many times. Because the library targeted alpha chains, this beta chain is an off-target read whose size means little. The J gene is TRBJ2-1, the V gene TRBV29-1, with D perhaps being TRBD1 or TRBD2 (5 bases each). Germline V CDR1 and CDR2: SQVTM, ANQGSEA. With 7 bases removed from V and 0 bases from J, the gap between germline ends came to 10 bases. The CDR3 is 13 amino acids. CDR3 bases: TGCAGCGCCCAGGGAGACTCCTACAATGAGCAGTTCTTC. Its translation: CSAQGDSYNEQFF.

By share of the sample, this clonotype is large. This beta chain represents an off-target read in a library built for alpha chains; its size is of limited meaning. The chain employs TRBV28 and TRBJ2-3; TRBD1 matches at 7 bases. CDR1 is MDHEN and CDR2 is SYDVKM in the germline V gene. This CDR3 has 14 residues. The ends lost 5 bases at V and 2 bases at J; junction bases unmatched: 4. CDR3 in DNA: TGTGCCAGCAGTAGGGACAGCTTCACAGATACGCAGTATTTT. Residues: CASSRDSFTDTQYF.

This clonotype is deemed medium-sized (0.01 to 0.1%). The size of this beta chain means little, since it is a stray read in a library made for alpha chains. The V and J genes are TRBV5-1 and TRBJ1-2; no definite D call. The CDR3 runs to 14 residues. The V gene's germline CDR1 is SGHRS and CDR2 YFSETQ. V gave up 4 bases and J gave up 3 bases, with 13 bases separating them. CDR3: CASSLAGVDYGYTF. CDR3 coding DNA: TGCGCCAGCAGCCTGGCGGGAGTAGACTATGGCTACACCTTC.

By frequency in the sample, this clonotype is medium-sized. Because the library targeted alpha chains, this beta chain is an off-target read whose size means little. CDR3 sequence: CASRGASRTGELFF. CDR3 in DNA: TGTGCCAGCAGAGGGGCTTCAAGGACCGGGGAGCTGTTTTTT. This sequence joins TRBV7-3 and TRBJ2-2, with a weak D call TRBD1 (5 bases). This CDR3 comprises 14 residues. V was cut by 6 bases and J by 5 bases, with 13 bases left in between. Germline loops: CDR1 SGHTA, CDR2 FQGTGA.

This clonotype is judged medium-sized (0.01 to 0.1%). This beta chain is a stray sequence in a library constructed for alpha chains; its clone size is not meaningful. This rearrangement joins TRBV12-3 or TRBV12-4 to TRBJ2-3; D unclear. Trimming removed 6 bases at V and 2 bases at J, with 12 bases between. The CDR3 is 14 residues long. CDR3 in amino acids: CASSPGLITDTQYF. CDR3 sequence (DNA): TGTGCCAGCAGCCCGGGCTTGATCACAGATACGCAGTATTTT.

Concerning this clonotype: This beta chain is a stray read from a library made for alpha chains; its abundance is not meaningful. The genes are TRBV11-3 and TRBJ1-4, with 8 bases fitting TRBD1. This CDR3 is 14 amino acids long. V dropped 5 bases and J dropped 7; count of bases not matched to a gene: 6. Germline CDR1 reads SGHNT; CDR2 reads YENEEA. DNA of the CDR3: TGTGCCAGCAGCCCCGGAACAGGGGGTGAAAAACTGTTTTTT. Translated: CASSPGTGGEKLFF.

In its sample, this clonotype is medium-sized (0.01 to 0.1%). Little can be read into the size of this beta chain, an off-target read in a library designed for alpha chains. The chain carries TRBV12-3 or TRBV12-4 and TRBJ2-5; the D gene is possibly TRBD2 (7 bases). CDR3 length: 16 residues. Trimming pared 3 bases from V and 3 bases from J, leaving 17 bases between. The CDR3 nucleotides are TGTGCCAGCAGTTTTGTGGCGGGGGCATTTAAAGAGACCCAGTACTTC. Its translation: CASSFVAGAFKETQYF.

This clonotype was seen a few times. Being off target in a library aimed at alpha chains, this beta chain has a size of little meaning. The chain employs TRBV6-1 and TRBJ2-2, with D hard to call. The germline V gene encodes CDR1 MNHNS and CDR2 SASEGT. V gave up 3 bases and J gave up 1 base, with 6 bases separating them. The CDR3 runs to 14 residues. The CDR3 region is CASSERQNTGELFF. Here the CDR3 DNA reads TGTGCCAGCAGTGAGCGACAGAACACCGGGGAGCTGTTTTTT.

In regard to this clonotype: This beta chain is an unintended read in a library built for alpha chains; its size means little. The CDR3 coding sequence is TGTGCCTGGAGTAAAACAGGGGTCCGGGAGACCCAGTACTTC. Its translation: CAWSKTGVRETQYF. V gene TRBV30 combines with J gene TRBJ2-5; 7 nucleotides align to TRBD1. CDR1 and CDR2 from the germline V gene are GTSNPN and SVGIG (reference sequence). The V and J ends lost 2 bases and 5 bases, in that order; junction bases with no gene match: 8. The CDR3 runs to 14 residues.